This TCR beta chain comes out of a study of blood T cell repertoires in COVID-19. Study-level background: Acute-phase and convalescent COVID-19 samples originated in the United States, Italy and Spain.

TCRdb keeps only in-frame clones here, not all; method: immunoSEQ multiplex PCR. In the table there are a few hundred thousand clones, more than 75% of which are singletons. This TCR was recovered from a woman aged 50 to 60 who had recovered from COVID-19. Source material: peripheral blood.

CDR3 protein: CASSQGAGGTYNEQFF. In nucleotides, the CDR3 is TGTGCCAGCAGCCAAGGCGCGGGAGGGACCTACAATGAGCAGTTCTTC. V and J are TRBV4-2 and TRBJ2-1; TRBD2 aligns across 9 bases. The junction had 3 bases not matched to a gene; V was cut back by 1 base and J by 2 bases. CDR3 length equals 16 residues. Per germline, CDR1 LGHNA and CDR2 YNFKEQ.